This T cell receptor beta chain stems from a study of vaccination effects on CD4 cells after COVID-19. The wider study: Antigen-specific CD4+ T cells were expanded (with viral peptide pools) by the ViraFEST assay ahead of sequencing. Each participant was administered two doses of either the BNT162b2 or the mRNA-1273 vaccine.

V dropped 1 base and J dropped 7 bases, with 20 bases sitting between them. Germline V gene data show CDR1 as SGHRS and CDR2 as YFSETQ. There are 16 residues in the CDR3. It was after nine to eleven days of culture that CD4+ T cells were isolated. Fresh IL-2-containing medium replaced half the medium on days 3 and 7. TCRdb keeps only in-frame clones here, not all; method: immunoSEQ multiplex PCR. The table has about 74,000 clones, approximately 71% seen once; the top ten hold roughly 1.9%. By its share, this clone is large. Its cognate antigen is unknown. This chain connects TRBV5-1 to TRBJ1-2; TRBD1 is a possible D gene (6 bases). The sequence was obtained from a human donor who received a COVID-19 vaccine. The sequencing used CD4+ T cells from PBMCs cultured without peptide, collected before COVID-19 vaccination. The CDR3 DNA sequence: TGCGCCAGCAGCTTGAGCTGGGGGCAGCGCAGGCTTGGCTACACCTTC. Protein sequence: CASSLSWGQRRLGYTF.